The T cell receptor (beta chain) under discussion was sequenced for a study of T cell responses to AZD1222 COVID-19 vaccine. Sequenced by immunoSEQ multiplex PCR; TCRdb stores in-frame clones only, minus some. The sample lists about 120,000 clones, 91% seen once, with 5.4% in the top ten. The germline V gene has CDR1 MNHEY and CDR2 SMNVEV (reference sequence). The CDR3 runs to 14 residues. Between the trimmed V and J ends, which lost 4 bases and 8 bases, there was a span of 17 bases. The TCR sequence derives from an adult in good health. Sequences were derived from peripheral blood, sampled on day 0 of AZD1222 vaccination. The chain recombines TRBV27 with TRBJ1-2; no clear D gene. CDR3 loop: CASSSLSDWGGYTF. The CDR3 DNA follows: TGTGCCAGCAGTTCCCTCTCAGACTGGGGAGGCTACACCTTC.